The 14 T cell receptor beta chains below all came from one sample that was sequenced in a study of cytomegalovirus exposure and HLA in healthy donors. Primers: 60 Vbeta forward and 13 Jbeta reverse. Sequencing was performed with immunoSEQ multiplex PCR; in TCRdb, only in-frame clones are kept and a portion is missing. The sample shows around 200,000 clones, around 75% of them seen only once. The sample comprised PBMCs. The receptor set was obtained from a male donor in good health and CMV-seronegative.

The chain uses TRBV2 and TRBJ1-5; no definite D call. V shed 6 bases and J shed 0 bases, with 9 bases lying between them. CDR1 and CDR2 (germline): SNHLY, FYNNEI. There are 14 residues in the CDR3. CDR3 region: CASSRGYSNQPQHF. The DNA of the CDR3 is TGTGCCAGCAGCCGGGGTTATAGCAATCAGCCCCAGCATTTT.

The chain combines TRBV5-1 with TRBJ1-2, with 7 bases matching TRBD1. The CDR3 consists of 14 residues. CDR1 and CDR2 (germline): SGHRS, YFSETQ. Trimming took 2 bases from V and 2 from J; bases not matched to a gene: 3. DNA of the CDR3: TGCGCCAGCAGCTTCGCAGGGGGAAACTATGGCTACACCTTC. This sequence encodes CASSFAGGNYGYTF. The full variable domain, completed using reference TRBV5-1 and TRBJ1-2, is KAGVTQTPRYLIKTRGQQVTLSCSPISGHRSVSWYQQTPGQGLQFLFEYFSETQRNKGNFPGRFSGRQFSNSRSEMNVSTLELGDSALYLCASSFAGGNYGYTFGSGTRLTVV.

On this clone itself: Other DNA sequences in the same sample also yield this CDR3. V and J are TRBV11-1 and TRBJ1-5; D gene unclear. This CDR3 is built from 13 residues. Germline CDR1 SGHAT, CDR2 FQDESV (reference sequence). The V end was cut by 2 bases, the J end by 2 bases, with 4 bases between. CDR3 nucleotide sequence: TGTGCCAGCAGCTTAAGCGGCAATCAGCCCCAGCATTTT. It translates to CASSLSGNQPQHF.

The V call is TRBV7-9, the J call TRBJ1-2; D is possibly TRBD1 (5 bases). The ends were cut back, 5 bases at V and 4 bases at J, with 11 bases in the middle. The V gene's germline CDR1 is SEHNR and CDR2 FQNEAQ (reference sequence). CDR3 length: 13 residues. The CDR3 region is CASSPGLGYGYTF. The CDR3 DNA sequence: TGTGCCAGCAGCCCAGGGTTGGGCTATGGCTACACCTTC.

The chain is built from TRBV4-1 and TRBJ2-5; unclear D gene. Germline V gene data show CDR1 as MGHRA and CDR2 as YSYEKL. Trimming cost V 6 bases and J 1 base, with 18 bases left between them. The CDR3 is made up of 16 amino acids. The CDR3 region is CASRHLKKRIQETQYF. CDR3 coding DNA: TGCGCCAGCAGACACCTTAAAAAGAGGATCCAAGAGACCCAGTACTTC.

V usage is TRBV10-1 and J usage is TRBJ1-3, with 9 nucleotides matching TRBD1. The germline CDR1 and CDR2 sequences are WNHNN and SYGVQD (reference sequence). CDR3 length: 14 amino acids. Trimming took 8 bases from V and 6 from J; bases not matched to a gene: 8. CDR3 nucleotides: TGCGCCAGCTCATCGGGACAGGGCGAAAACACCATATATTTT. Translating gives CASSSGQGENTIYF.

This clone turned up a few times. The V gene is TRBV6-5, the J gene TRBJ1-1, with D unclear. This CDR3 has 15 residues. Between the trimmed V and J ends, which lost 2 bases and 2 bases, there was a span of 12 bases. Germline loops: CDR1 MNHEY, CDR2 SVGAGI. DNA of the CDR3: TGTGCCAGCAGTTACCCCAACAGACCTAACACTGAAGCTTTCTTT. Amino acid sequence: CASSYPNRPNTEAFF.

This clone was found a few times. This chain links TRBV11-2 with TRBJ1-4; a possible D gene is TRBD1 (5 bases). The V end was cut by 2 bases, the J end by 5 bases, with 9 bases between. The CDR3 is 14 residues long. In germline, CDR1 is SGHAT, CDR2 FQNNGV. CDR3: CASSLNQGNEKLFF. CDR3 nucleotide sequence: TGTGCCAGCAGCTTAAATCAGGGCAATGAAAAACTGTTTTTT.

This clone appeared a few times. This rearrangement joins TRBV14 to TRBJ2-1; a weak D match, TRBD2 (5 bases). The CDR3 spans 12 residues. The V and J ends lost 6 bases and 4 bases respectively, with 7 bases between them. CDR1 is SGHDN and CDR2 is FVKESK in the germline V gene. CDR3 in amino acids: CASSRGYNEQFF. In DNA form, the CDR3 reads TGTGCCAGCAGTCGAGGGTACAATGAGCAGTTCTTC.

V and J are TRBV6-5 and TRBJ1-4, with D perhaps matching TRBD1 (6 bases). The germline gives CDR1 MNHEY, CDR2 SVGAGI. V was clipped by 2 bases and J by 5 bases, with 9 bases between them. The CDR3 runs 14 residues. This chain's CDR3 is CASSYVTGNEKLFF. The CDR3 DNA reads TGTGCCAGCAGTTACGTGACAGGAAATGAAAAACTGTTTTTT.

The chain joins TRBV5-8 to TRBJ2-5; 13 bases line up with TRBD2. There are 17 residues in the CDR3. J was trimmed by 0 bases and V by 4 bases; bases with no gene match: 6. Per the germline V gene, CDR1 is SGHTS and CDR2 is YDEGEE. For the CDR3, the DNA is TGTGCCAGCAGCCCCACCGGACTAGCGGGGGACCAAGAGACCCAGTACTTC. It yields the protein CASSPTGLAGDQETQYF. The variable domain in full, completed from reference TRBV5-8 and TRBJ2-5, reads EAGVTQSPTHLIKTRGQQATLRCSPISGHTSVYWYQQALGLGLQFLLWYDEGEERNRGNFPPRFSGRQFPNYSSELNVNALELEDSALYLCASSPTGLAGDQETQYFGPGTRLLVL.

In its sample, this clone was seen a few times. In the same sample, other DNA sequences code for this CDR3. CDR3 bases: TGTGCCAGCAGCGTTGTGGGAGGGCCATACAATGAGCAGTTCTTC. Protein product: CASSVVGGPYNEQFF. The chain employs TRBV9 and TRBJ2-1; 7 bases line up with TRBD2. CDR1 and CDR2 from the germline V gene are SGDLS and YYNGEE. The length of the CDR3 is 15 residues. V was clipped by 2 bases and J by 4 bases; unmatched bases: 6.

CDR3 sequence: CASSYSILLESPLHF. For the CDR3, the DNA is TGTGCCAGCAGTTACAGCATCCTTTTAGAATCACCCCTCCACTTT. This chain connects TRBV6-5 to TRBJ1-6; D remains ambiguous. With 2 bases removed from V and 10 bases from J, the gap between germline ends came to 15 bases. This CDR3 spans 15 amino acids. Per germline, CDR1 MNHEY and CDR2 SVGAGI.

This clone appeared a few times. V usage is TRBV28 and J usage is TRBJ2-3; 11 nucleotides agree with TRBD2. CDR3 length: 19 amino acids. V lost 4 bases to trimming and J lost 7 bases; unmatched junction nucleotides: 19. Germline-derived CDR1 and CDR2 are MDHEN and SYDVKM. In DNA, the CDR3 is TGTGCCAGCAGTTCACTAGCGGGAGTTAGGGATGGGGGGAGAAATACGCAGTATTTT. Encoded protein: CASSSLAGVRDGGRNTQYF.